Presented here are 4 T cell receptor beta chains from one specimen sequenced in a study of regulatory T cells in long-lasting Graves disease. CDR3-region Arm-PCR and iRepertoire HTBI primers produced the TCR beta libraries. Using its own MiXCR run on the multiplex PCR reads, TCRdb lists one record per CDR3 protein. There are over 350,000 distinct CDR3 sequences in the sample; 12% to 15% occur only once, and about 15% lies in the top ten. Time point defined: newly diagnosed GD, antithyroid drugs for less than 3 months. The authors made the TCR library using RNA they extracted from PBMCs. Separately, the same data were catalogued under a study of T cells in Graves' hyperthyroidism and ophthalmopathy.

The sequenced sample was peripheral blood mononuclear cells (PBMCs), obtained at new diagnosis, from a patient treated with antithyroid drugs. The receptors stem from a woman aged 50 to 65 with Graves disease.

This clonotype was observed at least ten times. This chain joins TRBV28 and TRBJ2-1; 13 nucleotides agree with TRBD2. CDR1 is MDHEN, CDR2 SYDVKM, per germline. This CDR3 contains 15 residues. V shed 6 bases and J 3 bases; nucleotides not matched to a gene: 2. The CDR3 DNA sequence: TGTGCCAGCAGGACTAGCGGGAGGCTCTACAATGAGCAGTTCTTC. Protein: CASRTSGRLYNEQFF.

The V gene is TRBV28, the J gene TRBJ2-1; 8 nucleotides align to TRBD2. Trimming at V came to 6 bases and at J to 4 bases, leaving 8 bases not matched to a gene. This CDR3 is 15 amino acids long. CDR1 is MDHEN and CDR2 is SYDVKM in the germline V gene. CDR3 protein: CASSTSGGAYNEQFF. CDR3 DNA: TGTGCCAGCAGCACTAGCGGAGGGGCTTACAATGAGCAGTTCTTC.

As for this clonotype: A much larger clone differs from this one at a single base, so this may be a read error. The chain carries TRBV18 and TRBJ2-5; D perhaps matches TRBD2 (6 bases). The CDR3 loop spans 15 amino acids. Germline CDR1 reads KGHSH; CDR2 reads LQKENI. This chain's CDR3 is CASSPREAIQGTQYF. DNA for the CDR3: TGTGCCAGCTCACCACGGGAGGCCATACAAGGGACCCAGTACTTC.

This chain connects TRBV29-1 to TRBJ2-5; D is undetermined. The CDR3 spans 13 residues. Germline loops: CDR1 SQVTM, CDR2 ANQGSEA. Deletions cut 4 bases from V and 1 base from J, with 10 bases between. For the CDR3, the DNA is TGCAGCGTTGCCGACAACCTCCAAGAGACCCAGTACTTC. This translates into CSVADNLQETQYF.